The T cell receptor (beta chain) described here comes from a study of blood T cell repertoires in COVID-19. Study at large: Samples came from the United States, Italy and Spain, spanning acute and convalescent COVID-19. PBMCs, B-cell-depleted T cells, or T cells provided the cDNA or gDNA that made up the material.

Source study methods: How many nucleated cells were present was estimated from reference gene primer amplification. Method: immunoSEQ multiplex PCR; TCRdb's copy keeps in-frame clones and lacks some. The DNA gave D and trimming, while V, J and clone size come from that table. The profile shows some 170,000 clones, around 79% of them singletons. Many counts were recorded for this clone. The sequence came from a woman between 65 and 79 years old with acute or convalescent COVID-19. The sequenced sample was peripheral blood.

CDR3 nucleotides: TGTGCCAGCAGGAGGACAGGGGGCCGCACAGATACGCAGTATTTT. This codes for CASRRTGGRTDTQYF. The rearrangement joins TRBV6-5 to TRBJ2-3, with 11 bases identical to TRBD1. V lost 6 bases to trimming and J lost 1 base; unmatched junction nucleotides: 3. Germline CDR1 reads MNHEY; CDR2 reads SVGAGI. CDR3 size: 15 residues.